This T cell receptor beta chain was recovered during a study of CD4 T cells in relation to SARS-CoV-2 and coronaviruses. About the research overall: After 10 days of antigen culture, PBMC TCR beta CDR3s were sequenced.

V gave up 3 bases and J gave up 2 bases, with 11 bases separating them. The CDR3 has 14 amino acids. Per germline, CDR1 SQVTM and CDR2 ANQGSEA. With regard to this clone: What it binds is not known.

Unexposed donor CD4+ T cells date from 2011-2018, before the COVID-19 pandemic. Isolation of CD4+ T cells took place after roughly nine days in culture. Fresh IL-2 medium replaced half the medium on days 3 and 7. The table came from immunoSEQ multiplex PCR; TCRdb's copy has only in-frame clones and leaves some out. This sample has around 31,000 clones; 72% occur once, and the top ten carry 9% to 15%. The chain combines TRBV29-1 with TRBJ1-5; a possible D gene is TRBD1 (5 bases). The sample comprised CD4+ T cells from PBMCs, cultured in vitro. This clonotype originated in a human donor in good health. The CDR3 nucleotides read TGCAGCGTTGACGGGGGTGCGGGCAATCAGCCCCAGCATTTT. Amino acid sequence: CSVDGGAGNQPQHF.